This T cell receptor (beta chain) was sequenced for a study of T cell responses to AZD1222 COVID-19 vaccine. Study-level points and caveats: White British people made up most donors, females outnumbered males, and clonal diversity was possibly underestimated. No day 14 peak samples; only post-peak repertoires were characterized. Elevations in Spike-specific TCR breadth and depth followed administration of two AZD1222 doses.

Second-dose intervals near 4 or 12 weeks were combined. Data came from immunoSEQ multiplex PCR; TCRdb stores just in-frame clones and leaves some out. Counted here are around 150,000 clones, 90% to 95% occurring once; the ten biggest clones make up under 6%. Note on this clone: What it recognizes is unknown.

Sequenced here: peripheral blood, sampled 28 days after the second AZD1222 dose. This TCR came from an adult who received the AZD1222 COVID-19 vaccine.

CDR3 sequence: CASSMGGAGNQPQHF. As DNA, the CDR3 is TGTGCCAGTAGTATGGGGGGAGCGGGCAATCAGCCCCAGCATTTT. The rearrangement uses TRBV19 and TRBJ1-5; D is possibly TRBD1 (5 bases). The CDR3 runs to 15 residues. The V gene's germline CDR1 is LNHDA and CDR2 SQIVND (reference sequence). V gave up 3 bases and J gave up 2 bases, with 11 bases separating them.